Listed below are T cell receptor beta chains from one sample, sequenced in a study of blood T cell repertoires in COVID-19. Profiling relied on immunoSEQ multiplex PCR, and the TCRdb table lists in-frame clones only, not all of them. Counted here are 120,000 to 150,000 clones, around 84% occurring once; the ten biggest clones make up roughly 4.8%. Sequencing used peripheral blood. Receptors originate from a human donor in a cohort sampled during active COVID-19. CDR3s include the opening cysteine and the closing phenylalanine or tryptophan. The D gene is left open where the match is weak. Clone size, where shown, is once, few, many, or a class for clones that have expanded.

V	J	D	size	DNA	CDR3
TRBV5-1	TRBJ1-1	TRBD1	many	TGCGCCAGCAAAAGACAGGGGTCGAACACTGAAGCTTTCTTT	CASKRQGSNTEAFF
TRBV6-2/TRBV6-3	TRBJ2-1	TRBD1	once	TGTGCCAGCAGTTACTCGAGGACTACCCGGTGCCAGGGGGCCGGGAATGAGCAGTTCTTC	CASSYSRTTRCQGAGNEQFF
TRBV6-4	TRBJ1-1	NA	NA	TGTGCCAGCAGTGACAGGGCGGGGACTGAAGCTTTCTTT	CASSDRAGTEAFF
TRBV29-1	TRBJ1-3	NA	NA	TGCAGCGTATCGAGGGTGTCCGGAAACACCATATATTTT	CSVSRVSGNTIYF
TRBV18	TRBJ2-7	TRBD2	NA	TGTGCCAGCTCACAGGGGACTAGCGGGGGACCCCCCCGGGAGCAGTACTTC	CASSQGTSGGPPREQYF
TRBV5-4	TRBJ2-5	TRBD1	NA	TGTGCCAGCAGCTCGGACAGGGGGGGTATGGCACAACGGGAGACCCAGTACTTC	CASSSDRGGMAQRETQYF
TRBV5-6	TRBJ2-1	NA	NA	TGTGCCAGCAGCTTGGCGCTAGACAATGAGCAGTTCTTC	CASSLALDNEQFF
TRBV13	TRBJ2-2	TRBD1	few	TGTGCCAGCAGCAAGCGGACAGGGGGTTTAGGCGACACCGGGGAGCTGTTTTTT	CASSKRTGGLGDTGELFF
TRBV29-1	TRBJ2-3	NA	once	TGCAGCGTCTCTTCTCGTCCGAGCACAGATACGCAGTATTTT	CSVSSRPSTDTQYF
TRBV9	TRBJ1-1	NA	NA	TGTGCCAGCAGCGTAGACTGGGCGAACACTGAAGCTTTCTTT	CASSVDWANTEAFF
TRBV7-9	TRBJ1-1	NA	medium-sized	TGTGCCAGCAGCTTAGCCGGGTTGAACACTGAAGCTTTCTTT	CASSLAGLNTEAFF
TRBV28	TRBJ1-2	NA	NA	TGTGCCAGCAGTCTAGAGGACAGCTCAATATACTATGGCTACACCTTC	CASSLEDSSIYYGYTF
TRBV5-5	TRBJ2-3	TRBD2	NA	TGTGCCAGCAGCCGCGACGCGGGAGGGGACCGTACGCAGTATTTT	CASSRDAGGDRTQYF
TRBV2	TRBJ2-5	TRBD1	NA	TGTGCCAGCAGTGCACAGGGGAGAGAGCCCCAGTACTTC	CASSAQGREPQYF
TRBV2	TRBJ2-5	NA	NA	TGTGCCAGCAGTGAATGGGGGACTCAACAAGAGACCCAGTACTTC	CASSEWGTQQETQYF
TRBV28	TRBJ2-7	NA	NA	TGTGCCAGCATTTCGGCAGGGGCCTACGAGCAGTACTTC	CASISAGAYEQYF
TRBV19	TRBJ1-1	TRBD1	NA	TGTGCCAGTAGTACGGGACAGAAGATTGCTGAAGCTTTCTTT	CASSTGQKIAEAFF
TRBV6-5	TRBJ1-6	TRBD1	NA	TGTGCCAGCAGGGGACAGAACGGTTCACCCCTCCACTTT	CASRGQNGSPLHF
TRBV29-1	TRBJ2-7	TRBD1	NA	TGCAGCGTCCGACAGGGCGTCGGGTACGAGCAGTACTTC	CSVRQGVGYEQYF
TRBV5-4	TRBJ2-1	NA	once	TGTGCCAGCAGCCCATTAACCGCGGCGTCCTACAATGAGCAGTTCTTC	CASSPLTAASYNEQFF
TRBV2	TRBJ2-1	NA	NA	TGTGCCAGCAGCCTGGAAGTAGCGGACTACAATGAGCAGTTCTTC	CASSLEVADYNEQFF
TRBV2	TRBJ1-2	NA	once	TGTGCCAGCACCAACAGGGTAATCGATGGCTACACCTTC	CASTNRVIDGYTF
TRBV28	TRBJ1-2	TRBD1	NA	TGTGCCAGCAGTTTATTTGGGACAGGGGAAGGTGGCTACACCTTC	CASSLFGTGEGGYTF
TRBV7-2	TRBJ2-2	TRBD2	once	TGTGCCAGCAGCTGGGGGACTAGCGGGAGTTTCGGGGAGCTGTTTTTT	CASSWGTSGSFGELFF
TRBV9	TRBJ2-1	NA	NA	TGTGCCAGCAGCGTAGAAAGTAGAGGACAGCCCTCCTACAATGAGCAGTTCTTC	CASSVESRGQPSYNEQFF
TRBV6-5	TRBJ2-1	TRBD1	NA	TGTGCCAGCAGGCACAGGGGGCGCGACAATGAGCAGTTCTTC	CASRHRGRDNEQFF
TRBV7-2	TRBJ2-1	TRBD2	NA	TGTGCCAGCAGCTCCGGACTAGCGGCCAACAATGAGCAGTTCTTC	CASSSGLAANNEQFF
TRBV5-1	TRBJ2-7	TRBD1	NA	TGCGCCAGCAGCTTGGGGGAGGACAGGGGGTACGAGCAGTACTTC	CASSLGEDRGYEQYF
TRBV30	TRBJ1-5	TRBD1	NA	TGTGCCTGGAGGGACAGGGGTAGCAATCAGCCCCAGCATTTT	CAWRDRGSNQPQHF
TRBV5-8	TRBJ1-5	TRBD1	NA	TGTGCCAGCAGCTCGGGACAGCCAGTCTTTCAGCCCCAGCATTTT	CASSSGQPVFQPQHF
TRBV25-1	TRBJ1-1	NA	NA	TGTGCCAGCACCCCAGGGCAGGGGAGGGTGTTTTTCTTT	CASTPGQGRVFFF
TRBV3-1/TRBV3-2	TRBJ2-3	TRBD2	NA	TGTGCCAGCAGCCCACTAGCGGGGGGGGTCACAGATACGCAGTATTTT	CASSPLAGGVTDTQYF
TRBV15	TRBJ2-5	NA	NA	TGTGCCACCAGCAGAGGAGGCAGACAAGAGACCCAGTACTTC	CATSRGGRQETQYF
TRBV18	TRBJ1-1	TRBD1	NA	TGTGCCAGCTCACTGGGACAGGGGGCGGCTGAAGCTTTCTTT	CASSLGQGAAEAFF
TRBV3-1/TRBV3-2	TRBJ2-5	TRBD1	NA	TGTGCCAGCAGCCAAGATAGGCAGGGGGCCCGGGTGACCCAGTACTTC	CASSQDRQGARVTQYF
TRBV3-1/TRBV3-2	TRBJ2-7	NA	NA	TGTGCCAGCAGCCCCAAGGACAGAAAATACGAGCAGTACTTC	CASSPKDRKYEQYF
TRBV5-1	TRBJ2-5	NA	NA	TGCGCCAGCAGCTTGTTGCAGGGAATCCAAGAGACCCAGTACTTC	CASSLLQGIQETQYF
TRBV28	TRBJ1-2	NA	NA	TGTGCCAGCAGTCCCGTAACTAACTATGGCTACACCTTC	CASSPVTNYGYTF
TRBV11-3	TRBJ2-1	TRBD1	NA	TGTGCCAGCAGCTTAGCGGGACAGCTTAACTCCTACAATGAGCAGTTCTTC	CASSLAGQLNSYNEQFF
TRBV19	TRBJ2-5	NA	NA	TGTGCCAGTAGCTACCTCCCCGGTACAGGGTGGGAAGAGACCCAGTACTTC	CASSYLPGTGWEETQYF
TRBV5-1	TRBJ2-1	TRBD2	NA	TGCGCCAGCAGCTTGAGCGGGATAAACAATGAGCAGTTCTTC	CASSLSGINNEQFF
TRBV6-2/TRBV6-3	TRBJ1-1	TRBD1	NA	TGTGCCAGCAGTTATAATATCTGGGACAGGCATACGAACACTGAAGCTTTCTTT	CASSYNIWDRHTNTEAFF
TRBV5-1	TRBJ1-1	NA	NA	TGCGCCAGCAGCTTGGTAACAGAGTCCACTGAAGCTTTCTTT	CASSLVTESTEAFF
TRBV7-8	TRBJ2-5	TRBD2	NA	TGTGCCAGCAGCTTAGAGCCTAGCGGGGGGCAAGAGACCCAGTACTTC	CASSLEPSGGQETQYF
TRBV27	TRBJ2-3	TRBD2	NA	TGTGCCAGCAGTCCAACCCGGGAGGCCCACACAGATACGCAGTATTTT	CASSPTREAHTDTQYF
TRBV5-4	TRBJ1-2	NA	NA	TGTGCCAGCAGCTCCAAACGCGGGAACTATGGCTACACCTTC	CASSSKRGNYGYTF
TRBV28	TRBJ2-7	TRBD2	NA	TGTGCCAGCAAACCAAGCGGGACTAGCGGGGGGCCGGGGTACGAGCAGTACTTC	CASKPSGTSGGPGYEQYF
TRBV6-5	TRBJ2-1	TRBD1	NA	TGTGCCAGCAGTTACTCAGGGACAGGGTACAATGAGCAGTTCTTC	CASSYSGTGYNEQFF
TRBV4-2	TRBJ2-3	TRBD1	few	TGTGCCAGCAGCCAATATAAAGTGGGTCCAGGGGGCTCGGTTACGCAGTATTTT	CASSQYKVGPGGSVTQYF
TRBV6-6	TRBJ2-6	TRBD2	NA	TGTGCCAGCAGGGACCGGGAGGGGCAGGGGGCCAACGTCCTGACTTTC	CASRDREGQGANVLTF